A selection of T cell receptor beta chains follows, all from one sample in a study of lymphopenia after photon versus proton radiotherapy. The repertoire was sequenced with immunoSEQ multiplex PCR; TCRdb's copy has only in-frame clones and lacks some. In the table there are 45,000 to 65,000 clones, over 70% of which are singletons. Here the sequenced sample was peripheral blood, taken from a patient treated with photon-based radiotherapy. The receptor set was obtained from a man aged 50 or older with gastric cancer. CDR3s include the opening cysteine and the closing phenylalanine or tryptophan. D genes are given only for firm matches. The size of a clone is reported for some rows only, either as once, few or many, or as a class for expanded clones.

CDR3 DNA	CDR3 protein	D gene	clone size	V gene	J gene
TGTGCCAGCAGTGAAACGAGGGGAGACAAATATGCTGGAAACACCATATATTTT	CASSETRGDKYAGNTIYF	-	-	TRBV25-1	TRBJ1-3
TGCGCCAGCAGCCAAGAGAGGGCAGATACGCAGTATTTT	CASSQERADTQYF	-	-	TRBV4-3	TRBJ2-3
TGTGCCAGCAGCTTAGCCCCGGACAGGGTTGAAGATACGCAGTATTTT	CASSLAPDRVEDTQYF	TRBD1	few	TRBV7-2	TRBJ2-3
TGTGCCAGCAGCTTAACCCTGAGCTCCTACAATGAGCAGTTCTTC	CASSLTLSSYNEQFF	-	large	TRBV7-3	TRBJ2-1
TGTGCCAGCCGTCAGGGGGCAGGCTATGGCTACACCTTC	CASRQGAGYGYTF	TRBD1	-	TRBV2	TRBJ1-2
TGCAGCGTTGAAGGGTCTAGCTATGGCTACACCTTC	CSVEGSSYGYTF	-	-	TRBV29-1	TRBJ1-2
TGTGCCAGCTCACCACCGAGCACAGATACGCAGTATTTT	CASSPPSTDTQYF	-	-	TRBV18	TRBJ2-3
TGTGCCAGCAGTCGATCCTCGACTAGCGGGAGCACCGGGGAGCTGTTTTTT	CASSRSSTSGSTGELFF	TRBD2	-	TRBV27	TRBJ2-2
TGTGCCAGTAATAAGGTCAGCACCTCTGGGGCCAACGTCCTGACTTTC	CASNKVSTSGANVLTF	-	-	TRBV19	TRBJ2-6
TGTGCCAGCAGCCCGGGACTAGCGGGAGATTTAACGGTGAACACCGGGGAGCTGTTTTTT	CASSPGLAGDLTVNTGELFF	TRBD2	-	TRBV13	TRBJ2-2
TGTGCCAGCAGCGCCCGGGGGCAGTCCTACAATGAGCAGTTCTTC	CASSARGQSYNEQFF	-	-	TRBV11-2	TRBJ2-1
TGTGCCAGTAGTATAGATAGGACTACGTGGGAGACCCAGTACTTC	CASSIDRTTWETQYF	-	-	TRBV19	TRBJ2-5
TGTGCCAGTAGACTACAGGGGGACGTCGAGCAGTACTTC	CASRLQGDVEQYF	TRBD1	-	TRBV19	TRBJ2-7
TGCGCCAGCAGAGACAGGTCCCAAGAGACCCAGTACTTC	CASRDRSQETQYF	-	-	TRBV5-1	TRBJ2-5
TGTGCCAGCAGCCAAGTGGTAGTCAGGACTAGGACTGAAGCTTTCTTT	CASSQVVVRTRTEAFF	-	-	TRBV14	TRBJ1-1
TGTGCCAGCAGTTACTTCTCCTCTGGGGCCAACGTCCTGACTTTC	CASSYFSSGANVLTF	-	-	TRBV6-5	TRBJ2-6
TGTGCCAGCAGCTGGGATACTAGCAGCTCCAATTACAATGAGCAGTTCTTC	CASSWDTSSSNYNEQFF	-	-	TRBV7-2	TRBJ2-1
TGCGCCAGCAGCGGTGGCGGGACCTACAATGAGCAGTTCTTC	CASSGGGTYNEQFF	-	-	TRBV5-1	TRBJ2-1
TGTGCCAGCAGTCGGACAGGGACAAACTACGAGCAGTACTTC	CASSRTGTNYEQYF	TRBD1	-	TRBV7-9	TRBJ2-7
TGTGCCAGCAGCTCAGACAGGGGGAGGGTCTATGGCTACACCTTC	CASSSDRGRVYGYTF	TRBD1	once	TRBV7-2	TRBJ1-2
TGTGCCAGCAGCTCCCGACAGTACAATGAGCAGTTCTTC	CASSSRQYNEQFF	-	few	TRBV7-2	TRBJ2-1
TGTGCCAGCAGCTGGGGGACCGCAGGTCCCCAGCATTTT	CASSWGTAGPQHF	-	-	TRBV5-6	TRBJ1-5
TGCGCCAGCAGCCAAGATAGGGTTAGGGCAGCAACTAATGAAAAACTGTTTTTT	CASSQDRVRAATNEKLFF	-	-	TRBV4-3	TRBJ1-4
TGTGCCAGCAGTTACTCCCCCAGGAGCCAAGAGACCCAGTACTTC	CASSYSPRSQETQYF	-	-	TRBV6-5	TRBJ2-5
TGTGCCAGCAGCTTAGGAGCGTCAGGGGGCCAGGTTGGCTACACCTTC	CASSLGASGGQVGYTF	TRBD1	-	TRBV7-2	TRBJ1-2
TGCGCCAGCAGCTTGGCCGCGGGACTAGTCGGCTCCCTCACAGATACGCAGTATTTT	CASSLAAGLVGSLTDTQYF	TRBD2	-	TRBV5-1	TRBJ2-3
TGTGCCAGCGGGGAAGCGGCCACGCCCGGGGAGACCCAGTACTTC	CASGEAATPGETQYF	-	-	TRBV7-2	TRBJ2-5
TGTGCCAGCGCCCGCCTGGGTTCGAGGGGCGGGGAGCTGTTTTTT	CASARLGSRGGELFF	-	-	TRBV19	TRBJ2-2
TGTGCCAGCTTGAGACTAGCGCCAGATACGCAGTATTTT	CASLRLAPDTQYF	TRBD2	-	TRBV2	TRBJ2-3
TGTGCCAGCAGTGAATATTTGGGGGAGGCGGGGGAGCTGTTTTTT	CASSEYLGEAGELFF	-	few	TRBV25-1	TRBJ2-2
TGTGCCAGCAGCTTGGGCGGACAGAACTCTAACTATGGCTACACCTTC	CASSLGGQNSNYGYTF	-	-	TRBV5-4	TRBJ1-2
TGTGCCAGCAGTCGTGAAAAGGGACTGAACACTGAAGCTTTCTTT	CASSREKGLNTEAFF	-	-	TRBV28	TRBJ1-1
TGTGCCAGCAGTCCCCGGAGAGGGTACCAAGAGACCCAGTACTTC	CASSPRRGYQETQYF	-	-	TRBV27	TRBJ2-5
TGTGCCAGCAGCAATAGCGGGAGGGCCCGAGAGACCCAGTACTTC	CASSNSGRARETQYF	-	-	TRBV21-1	TRBJ2-5
TGTGCCAGCAGCCAAAGCCGCGGGACAGGGAATTCACCCCTCCACTTT	CASSQSRGTGNSPLHF	TRBD1	-	TRBV4-2	TRBJ1-6
TGTGCCAGCAGCTTAGCGGTCACGGTTTACGAGCAGTACTTC	CASSLAVTVYEQYF	-	-	TRBV7-2	TRBJ2-7
TGTGCCAGCGGGAGGGGGGACAGGGGACCGTATAAAGCTTTCTTT	CASGRGDRGPYKAFF	TRBD1	-	TRBV9	TRBJ1-1
TGTGCCAGTCATTCGGGGAACACTGAAGCTTTCTTT	CASHSGNTEAFF	-	-	TRBV19	TRBJ1-1
TGTGCCAGCAGCTACCTAACACAAGAGACCCAGTACTTC	CASSYLTQETQYF	-	-	TRBV6-1	TRBJ2-5
TGCAGCGTTGGGGAGTCCGGGGAGCTGTTTTTT	CSVGESGELFF	-	-	TRBV29-1	TRBJ2-2
TGCGCCAGCAGCTTGGCGACTAGCACAGATACGCAGTATTTT	CASSLATSTDTQYF	-	-	TRBV5-1	TRBJ2-3
TGCAGCGTTGATCAGCTAGTTTCGCAGTATTTT	CSVDQLVSQYF	-	-	TRBV29-1	TRBJ2-3
TGCGCCAGCAGCTTGGCTGGAATTGGCAGCAATGAGCAGTTCTTC	CASSLAGIGSNEQFF	-	once	TRBV5-1	TRBJ2-1
TGTGCCAGCAGTTTGACCGGGCCAGGGGTCGACTATGGCTACACCTTC	CASSLTGPGVDYGYTF	-	-	TRBV28	TRBJ1-2
TGCGCCAGCAGTGAGACGATGGCGGGAGGTCCCACCGGGGAGCTGTTTTTT	CASSETMAGGPTGELFF	TRBD2	-	TRBV10-1	TRBJ2-2
TGCGCCAGCAGTGTAGCAGGGATCAATCAGCCCCAGCATTTT	CASSVAGINQPQHF	-	-	TRBV10-2	TRBJ1-5
TGTGCCAGCGCCCCGGCCTCTAGCACAGATACGCAGTATTTT	CASAPASSTDTQYF	-	-	TRBV7-9	TRBJ2-3
TGTGCCAGCAGCTTCCGGGGCCGGTGGGGCTACACCTTC	CASSFRGRWGYTF	-	once	TRBV7-9	TRBJ1-2
TGTGCCAGCAGCTCGGGTCGGACAGGGGGCTACAATGAGCAGTTCTTC	CASSSGRTGGYNEQFF	TRBD1	-	TRBV7-6	TRBJ2-1
TGTGCCAGCAGGACTTCTCTAGGACTAGCGGGAGATACGCAGTATTTT	CASRTSLGLAGDTQYF	TRBD2	-	TRBV7-2	TRBJ2-3
TGTGCCAGCAGCTTGGACCCAGGGGGGACATACGAGCAGTACTTC	CASSLDPGGTYEQYF	-	-	TRBV5-5	TRBJ2-7
TGTGCCAGCAGTTTAGGACTAGCCTACGAGCAGTACTTC	CASSLGLAYEQYF	TRBD2	once	TRBV6-5	TRBJ2-7
TGTGCCGGGGACAGGGTGGGTAGCGGTGAGCAGTTCTTC	CAGDRVGSGEQFF	TRBD1	-	TRBV30	TRBJ2-1
TGTGCCAGCTCAAGCGGGGGCCCCACTGAAGCTTTCTTT	CASSSGGPTEAFF	-	-	TRBV2	TRBJ1-1
TGTGCCAGCAGGAGGGGAGGCTATGGCTACACCTTC	CASRRGGYGYTF	-	-	TRBV27	TRBJ1-2
TGCAGCGTTGTGGGCAGGGCACCTCCCTACGAGCAGTACTTC	CSVVGRAPPYEQYF	-	-	TRBV29-1	TRBJ2-7
TGCAGCGTTCGGGAGGCAACTAATGAAAAACTGTTTTTT	CSVREATNEKLFF	-	-	TRBV29-1	TRBJ1-4
TGTGCCAGCACCCACCCCGGGGGTGAAAAACTGTTTTTT	CASTHPGGEKLFF	-	-	TRBV11-2	TRBJ1-4
TGTGCCAGCAGTCCCACGGACAGGGGAAGGTACGAGCAGTACTTC	CASSPTDRGRYEQYF	TRBD1	few	TRBV27	TRBJ2-7